The clone carrying this TCR beta chain was found once. As yet, its antigen is unknown. Produced via immunoSEQ multiplex PCR; TCRdb's table is partial and in-frame only. The repertoire holds roughly 2,300,000 clones, with 80% to 95% as singletons. This sample was included in a study of shared clonotypes between healthy human individuals. Study findings and constraints: Rarefaction showed sorted-subset sequencing was incomplete despite large depth. Approximately 5% was the fraction of naive CD4 clonotypes found shared across several donors. Generation probability values for non-shared clonotypes were lower than those for clonotypes shared by all four donors. The small donor group covered limited genetic and exposure diversity.

Trimming took 7 bases from V and 5 from J, leaving 19 bases between them. Germline lookup yields CDR1 MNHEY and CDR2 SVGAGI. The CDR3 loop spans 15 amino acids. Material for sequencing was naive CD4+ T cells from PBMCs. Subset meaning: CD45RA+ positively selected. The clonotype comes from a man younger than 30 in good health. Some clones in this sample may be carry-over from other donors' samples. The rearrangement joins TRBV6-5 to TRBJ2-3; the D call may be TRBD1 or TRBD2 (5 bases each). The CDR3 DNA reads as TGTGCCAGCAAAGAGTGGGCCGGGACGCGAGATACGCAGTATTTT. Protein sequence: CASKEWAGTRDTQYF.